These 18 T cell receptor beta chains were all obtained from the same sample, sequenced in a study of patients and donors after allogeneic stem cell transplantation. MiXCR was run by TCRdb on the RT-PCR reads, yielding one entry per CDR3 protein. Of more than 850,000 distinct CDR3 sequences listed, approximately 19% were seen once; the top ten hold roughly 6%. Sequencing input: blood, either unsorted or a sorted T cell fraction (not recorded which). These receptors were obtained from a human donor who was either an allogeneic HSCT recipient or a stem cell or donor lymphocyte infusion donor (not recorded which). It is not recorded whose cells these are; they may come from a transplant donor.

CDR3 bases: TGTGCCAGCTCACCACGGTGGGGGGGCGCCTCCCTCGAGCGGGCGGCTGAAGCTTTCTTT. It encodes CASSPRWGGASLERAAEAFF. V is TRBV18 and J is TRBJ1-1; a weak D match, TRBD1 (6 bases). Germline V gene lookup returns CDR1 KGHSH and CDR2 LQKENI. This CDR3 has 20 amino acids. V was cut by 1 base and J by 6 bases, with 30 bases left in between.

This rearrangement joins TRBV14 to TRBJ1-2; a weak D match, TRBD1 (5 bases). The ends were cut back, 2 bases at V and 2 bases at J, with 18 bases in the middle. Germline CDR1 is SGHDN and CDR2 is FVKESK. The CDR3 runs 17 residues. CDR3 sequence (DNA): TGTGCCAGCAGCCAAACCCATCCGGGACGCCAAAACTATGGCTACACCTTC. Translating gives CASSQTHPGRQNYGYTF.

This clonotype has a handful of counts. The CDR3 DNA reads TGTGCCAGCAGTCCGGACAAGATCTACGAGCAGTACTTC. Protein sequence: CASSPDKIYEQYF. This rearrangement joins TRBV6-2 or TRBV6-3 to TRBJ2-7; D might be TRBD1 (5 bases). The CDR3 totals 13 residues. Deletions cut 5 bases from V and 3 bases from J, with 11 bases between. Germline CDR1 reads MNHEY; CDR2 reads SVGEGT.

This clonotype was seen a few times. The CDR3 loop is CASSVAGGPNTEAFF. The CDR3 DNA sequence: TGTGCCAGCAGTGTTGCAGGGGGTCCAAACACTGAAGCTTTCTTT. The gene calls are TRBV2 and TRBJ1-1, with TRBD1 matching over 7 bases. CDR1 and CDR2 (germline): SNHLY, FYNNEI. Unmatched junction bases numbered 7, after V lost 4 bases and J lost 2 bases. The CDR3 runs 15 residues.

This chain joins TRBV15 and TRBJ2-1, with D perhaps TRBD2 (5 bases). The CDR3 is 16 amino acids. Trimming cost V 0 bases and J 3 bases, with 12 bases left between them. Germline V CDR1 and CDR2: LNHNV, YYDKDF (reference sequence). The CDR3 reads CATSREPSSLYNEQFF. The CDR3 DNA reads TGTGCCACCAGCAGAGAGCCTAGCAGTCTCTACAATGAGCAGTTCTTC.

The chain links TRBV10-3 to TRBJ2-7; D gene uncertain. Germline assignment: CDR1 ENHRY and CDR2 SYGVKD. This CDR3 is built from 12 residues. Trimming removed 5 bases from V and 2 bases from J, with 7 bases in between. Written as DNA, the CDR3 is TGTGCCATCAGTCCACGTACCTACGAGCAGTACTTC. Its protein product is CAISPRTYEQYF.

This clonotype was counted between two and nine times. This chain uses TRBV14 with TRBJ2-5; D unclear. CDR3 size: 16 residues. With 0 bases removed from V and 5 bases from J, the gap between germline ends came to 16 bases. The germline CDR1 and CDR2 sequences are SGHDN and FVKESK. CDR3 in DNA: TGTGCCAGCAGCCAAGAAGGAGAAATCAAGAGGGAGACCCAGTACTTC. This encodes CASSQEGEIKRETQYF.

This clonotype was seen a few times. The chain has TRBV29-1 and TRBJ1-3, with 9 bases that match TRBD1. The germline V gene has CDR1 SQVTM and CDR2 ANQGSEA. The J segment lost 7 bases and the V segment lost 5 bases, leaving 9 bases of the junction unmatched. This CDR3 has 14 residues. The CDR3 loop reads CSVTGTGNANTIYF. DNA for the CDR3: TGCAGCGTTACGGGGACAGGGAATGCGAACACCATATATTTT.

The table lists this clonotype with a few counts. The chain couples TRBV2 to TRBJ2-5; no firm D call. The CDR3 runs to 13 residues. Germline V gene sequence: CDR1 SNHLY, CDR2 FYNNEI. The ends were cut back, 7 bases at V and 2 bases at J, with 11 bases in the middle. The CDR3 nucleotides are TGTGCCAGCAAAGGCGTCGGACAAGAGACCCAGTACTTC. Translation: CASKGVGQETQYF.

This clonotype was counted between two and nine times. CDR3 nucleotides: TGTGCCAGCAGCGTCAACCCGGGCAGCTACGAGCAGTACTTC. Translated: CASSVNPGSYEQYF. This rearrangement joins TRBV21-1 to TRBJ2-7; TRBD1 was called by the table and not checked on the DNA. TRBV21-1 is noted as a pseudogene. This CDR3 has 14 amino acids.

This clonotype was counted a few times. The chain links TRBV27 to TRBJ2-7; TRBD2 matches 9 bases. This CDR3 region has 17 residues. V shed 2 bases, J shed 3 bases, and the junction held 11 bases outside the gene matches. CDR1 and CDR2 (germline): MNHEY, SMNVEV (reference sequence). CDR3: CASSLSNSGSWIYEQYF. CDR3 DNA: TGTGCCAGCAGTTTAAGTAATAGCGGGAGCTGGATCTACGAGCAGTACTTC.

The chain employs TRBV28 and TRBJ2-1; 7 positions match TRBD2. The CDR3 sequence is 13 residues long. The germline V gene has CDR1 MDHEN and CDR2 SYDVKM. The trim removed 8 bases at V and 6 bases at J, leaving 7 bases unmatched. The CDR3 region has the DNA TGTGCCAGCGGGCGGGAGCGACCCAATGAGCAGTTCTTC. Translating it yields CASGRERPNEQFF.

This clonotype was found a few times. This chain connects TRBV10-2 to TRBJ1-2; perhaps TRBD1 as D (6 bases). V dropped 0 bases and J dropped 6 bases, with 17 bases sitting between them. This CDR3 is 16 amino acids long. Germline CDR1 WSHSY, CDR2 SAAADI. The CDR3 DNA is TGCGCCAGCAGTGAGTCAGGTGGCAGGGGATTTGATGGCTACACCTTC. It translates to CASSESGGRGFDGYTF.

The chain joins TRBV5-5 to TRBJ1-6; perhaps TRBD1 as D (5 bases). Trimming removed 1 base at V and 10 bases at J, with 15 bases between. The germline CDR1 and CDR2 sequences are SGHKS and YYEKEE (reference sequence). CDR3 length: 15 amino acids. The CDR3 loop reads CASSLPQGDSSPLHF. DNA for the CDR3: TGTGCCAGCAGCTTGCCGCAAGGGGATAGCTCACCCCTCCACTTT.

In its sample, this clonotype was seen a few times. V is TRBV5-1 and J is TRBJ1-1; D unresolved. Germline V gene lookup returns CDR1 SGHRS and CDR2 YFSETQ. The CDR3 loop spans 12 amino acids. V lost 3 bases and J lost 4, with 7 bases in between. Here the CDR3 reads CASSSPGTEAFF. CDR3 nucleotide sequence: TGCGCCAGCAGCTCACCCGGCACTGAAGCTTTCTTT.

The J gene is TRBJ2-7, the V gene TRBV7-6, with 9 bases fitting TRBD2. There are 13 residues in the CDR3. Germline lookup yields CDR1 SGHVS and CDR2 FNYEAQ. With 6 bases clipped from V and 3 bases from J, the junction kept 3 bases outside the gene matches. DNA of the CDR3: TGTGCCAGCAGTAGCGGGAGTTTCTACGAGCAGTACTTC. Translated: CASSSGSFYEQYF.

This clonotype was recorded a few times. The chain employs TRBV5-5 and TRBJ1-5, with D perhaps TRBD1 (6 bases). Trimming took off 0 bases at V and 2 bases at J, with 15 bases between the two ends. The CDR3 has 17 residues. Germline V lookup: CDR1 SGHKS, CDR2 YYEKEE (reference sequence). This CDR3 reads CASSLGRGAMGNQPQHF. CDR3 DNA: TGTGCCAGCAGCTTGGGCCGGGGGGCTATGGGCAATCAGCCCCAGCATTTT.

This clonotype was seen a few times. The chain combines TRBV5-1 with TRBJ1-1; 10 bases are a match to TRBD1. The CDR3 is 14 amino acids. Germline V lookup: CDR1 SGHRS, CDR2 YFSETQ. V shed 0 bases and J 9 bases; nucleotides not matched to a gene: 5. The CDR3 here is CASSLDKDRGKAFF. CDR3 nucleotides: TGCGCCAGCAGCTTGGATAAGGACAGGGGGAAAGCTTTCTTT. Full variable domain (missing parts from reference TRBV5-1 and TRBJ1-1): KAGVTQTPRYLIKTRGQQVTLSCSPISGHRSVSWYQQTPGQGLQFLFEYFSETQRNKGNFPGRFSGRQFSNSRSEMNVSTLELGDSALYLCASSLDKDRGKAFFGQGTRLTVV.